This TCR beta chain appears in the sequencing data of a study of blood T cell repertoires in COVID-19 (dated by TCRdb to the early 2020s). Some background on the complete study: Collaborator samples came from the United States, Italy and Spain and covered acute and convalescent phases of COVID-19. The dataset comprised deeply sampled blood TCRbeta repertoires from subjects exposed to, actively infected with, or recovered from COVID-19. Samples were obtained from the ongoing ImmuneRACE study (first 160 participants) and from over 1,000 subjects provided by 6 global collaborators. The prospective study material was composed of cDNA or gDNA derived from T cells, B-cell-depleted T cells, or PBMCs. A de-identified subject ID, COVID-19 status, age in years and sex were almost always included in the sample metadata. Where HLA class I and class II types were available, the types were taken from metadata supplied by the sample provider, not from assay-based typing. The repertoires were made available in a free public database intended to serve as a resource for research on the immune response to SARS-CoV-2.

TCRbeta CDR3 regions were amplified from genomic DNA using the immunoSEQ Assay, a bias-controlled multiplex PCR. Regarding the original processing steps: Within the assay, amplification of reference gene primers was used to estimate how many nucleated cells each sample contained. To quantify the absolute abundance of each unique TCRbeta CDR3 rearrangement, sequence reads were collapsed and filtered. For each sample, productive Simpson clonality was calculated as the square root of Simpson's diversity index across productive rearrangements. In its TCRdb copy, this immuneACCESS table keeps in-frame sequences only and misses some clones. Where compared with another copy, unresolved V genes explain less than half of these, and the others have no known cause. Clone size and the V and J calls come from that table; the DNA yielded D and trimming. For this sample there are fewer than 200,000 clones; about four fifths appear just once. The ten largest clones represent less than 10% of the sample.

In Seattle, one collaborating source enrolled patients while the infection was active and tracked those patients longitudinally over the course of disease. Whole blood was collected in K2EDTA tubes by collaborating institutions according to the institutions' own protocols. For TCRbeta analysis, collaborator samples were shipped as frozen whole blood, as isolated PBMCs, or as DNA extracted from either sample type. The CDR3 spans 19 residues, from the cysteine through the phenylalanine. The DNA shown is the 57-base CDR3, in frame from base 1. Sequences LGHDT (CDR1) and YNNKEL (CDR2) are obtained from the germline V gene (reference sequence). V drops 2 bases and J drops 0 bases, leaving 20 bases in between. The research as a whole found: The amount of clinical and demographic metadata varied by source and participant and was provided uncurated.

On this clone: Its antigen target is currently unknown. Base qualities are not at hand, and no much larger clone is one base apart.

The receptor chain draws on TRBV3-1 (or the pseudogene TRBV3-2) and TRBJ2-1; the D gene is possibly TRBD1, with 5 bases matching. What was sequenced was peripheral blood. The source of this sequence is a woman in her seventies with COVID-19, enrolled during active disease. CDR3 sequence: CASSQNRPGNFYSYNEQFF. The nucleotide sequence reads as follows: TGTGCCAGCAGCCAAAATCGACCAGGGAACTTCTACTCCTACAATGAGCAGTTCTTC.